Below, 22 T cell receptor beta chains from the same sample are listed, as sequenced in a study of blood T cell repertoires in COVID-19. Clones were sequenced by immunoSEQ multiplex PCR, and TCRdb holds only the in-frame ones, with some missing. The table has approximately 300,000 clones, 90% seen once; the top ten hold approximately 7.5%. Sequencing was performed on peripheral blood. The receptors come from a woman in her 30s with COVID-19, enrolled during active disease.

This chain links TRBV6-2 or TRBV6-3 with TRBJ2-3; 11 positions match TRBD1. Trimming took 6 bases from V and 2 from J; bases not matched to a gene: 19. The V gene's germline CDR1 is MNHEY and CDR2 SVGEGT. This CDR3 has 20 amino acids. The CDR3 sequence: CASSPRDRGTLTQYTDTQYF. Here the CDR3 DNA reads TGTGCCAGCAGCCCCCGGGACAGGGGGACCCTAACCCAATACACAGATACGCAGTATTTT.

This chain joins TRBV6-5 and TRBJ1-1; a weak D match, TRBD1 (5 bases). Trimming took off 6 bases at V and 0 bases at J, with 14 bases between the two ends. Germline CDR1 reads MNHEY; CDR2 reads SVGAGI. The CDR3 is made up of 15 amino acids. CDR3 sequence: CASSSMTDMNTEAFF. The DNA of the CDR3 is TGTGCCAGCAGCTCAATGACAGATATGAACACTGAAGCTTTCTTT.

V usage is TRBV6-5 and J usage is TRBJ2-1; 7 bases line up with TRBD2. V trimming: 0 bases; J trimming: 7 bases; junction bases outside the gene matches: 3. This CDR3 spans 14 amino acids. Per germline, CDR1 MNHEY and CDR2 SVGAGI. CDR3 sequence: CASSYSGRGNEQFF. CDR3 nucleotide sequence: TGTGCCAGCAGTTACTCGGGGAGGGGAAATGAGCAGTTCTTC.

This chain joins TRBV2 and TRBJ2-3; 8 nucleotides agree with TRBD2. Germline loops: CDR1 SNHLY, CDR2 FYNNEI. This CDR3 comprises 15 residues. V gave up 7 bases and J gave up 4 bases; unmatched junction bases: 10. DNA for the CDR3: TGTGCCAGCACAGATGAGGGACTAGTGGCAGATACGCAGTATTTT. It is translated as CASTDEGLVADTQYF.

The chain combines TRBV28 with TRBJ1-2; 11 positions agree with TRBD1. J gave up 4 bases and V 5 bases, and 9 bases lay outside the gene matches. The CDR3 extends over 16 amino acids. Germline CDR1 and CDR2: MDHEN and SYDVKM. The DNA of the CDR3 is TGTGCCAGCAGTCTCCACCGGGACAGGGGGTCCTATGGCTACACCTTC. Its protein product is CASSLHRDRGSYGYTF.

J is TRBJ2-2 and V is TRBV7-3, with 11 bases identical to TRBD2. The CDR3 runs to 18 residues. CDR1 is SGHTA and CDR2 is FQGTGA in the germline V gene. Trimming at V came to 5 bases and at J to 0 bases, leaving 8 bases not matched to a gene. CDR3 in DNA: TGTGCCAGCAGCCACACCGGGACTAGCGGAACGAACACCGGGGAGCTGTTTTTT. Protein product: CASSHTGTSGTNTGELFF.

The chain combines TRBV21-1 with TRBJ2-7; the table gives TRBD1 as D, unverified against the DNA. TRBV21-1 is a pseudogene. The CDR3 runs to 16 residues. CDR3 coding DNA: TGTGCCAGCAGCAATCAAGATCTCACAGGGTGGAACGAGCAGTACTTC. This codes for CASSNQDLTGWNEQYF.

V gene TRBV30 combines with J gene TRBJ2-7, with unresolved D. Trimming left V 0 bases short and J 5 bases short, with 14 bases between. Per the germline V gene, CDR1 is GTSNPN and CDR2 is SVGIG (reference sequence). CDR3 size: 14 residues. Here the CDR3 reads CAWSVRVSLDEQYF. Here the CDR3 DNA reads TGTGCCTGGAGTGTACGAGTCTCTCTCGACGAGCAGTACTTC.

The table lists this clone with a count of one. This chain's CDR3 is CASSPPGQETQYF. In DNA form, the CDR3 reads TGTGCCAGCAGCCCCCCCGGTCAAGAGACCCAGTACTTC. The genes are TRBV7-9 and TRBJ2-5, with D unclear. Between the trimmed V and J ends, which lost 5 bases and 2 bases, there was a span of 9 bases. CDR1 SEHNR and CDR2 FQNEAQ come from the germline V gene (reference sequence). The CDR3 runs to 13 residues.

The rearrangement joins TRBV18 to TRBJ2-2, with 7 bases matching TRBD1. Trimming cost V 3 bases and J 6 bases; bases outside gene matches: 4. This CDR3 comprises 14 residues. The germline V gene has CDR1 KGHSH and CDR2 LQKENI. CDR3: CASSPLTGPGELFF. CDR3 DNA sequence: TGTGCCAGCTCACCTTTGACAGGGCCCGGGGAGCTGTTTTTT.

The J gene is TRBJ1-4, the V gene TRBV18, with TRBD1 matching 7 bases. V trimming: 2 bases; J trimming: 1 base; junction bases outside the gene matches: 4. The CDR3 length is 16 residues. Germline CDR1 KGHSH, CDR2 LQKENI. The CDR3 is CASSPTGVITNEKLFF. The CDR3 coding sequence is TGTGCCAGCTCACCAACAGGGGTCATAACTAATGAAAAACTGTTTTTT.

The rearrangement links TRBV7-3 to TRBJ1-6, with D possibly matching TRBD1 (5 bases). This CDR3 has 15 amino acids. The germline V and J ends were trimmed by 0 bases and 7 bases, with 10 bases remaining between them. Germline V CDR1 and CDR2: SGHTA, FQGTGA. The CDR3 DNA sequence: TGTGCCAGCAGCTTAACCAGGGCAGAGAATTCACCCCTCCACTTT. It translates to CASSLTRAENSPLHF.

This chain connects TRBV10-3 to TRBJ2-7; 9 nucleotides align to TRBD1. V shed 0 bases, J shed 6 bases, and the junction held 12 bases outside the gene matches. CDR3 size: 17 residues. Germline CDR1 ENHRY, CDR2 SYGVKD. CDR3 sequence (DNA): TGTGCCATCAGTGAGTCAGGGAGACAGGGGGTAAAAAGCGAGCAGTACTTC. Translated: CAISESGRQGVKSEQYF.

V and J are TRBV5-1 and TRBJ1-3; D is ambiguous. Germline V CDR1 and CDR2: SGHRS, YFSETQ. This CDR3 comprises 15 residues. V lost 0 bases, J lost 2 bases, and 9 bases lay in between. The CDR3 reads CASSLVADTGNTIYF. The CDR3 bases are TGCGCCAGCAGCTTGGTTGCGGATACTGGAAACACCATATATTTT. The complete variable domain, with remaining parts taken from reference TRBV5-1 and TRBJ1-3, reads KAGVTQTPRYLIKTRGQQVTLSCSPISGHRSVSWYQQTPGQGLQFLFEYFSETQRNKGNFPGRFSGRQFSNSRSEMNVSTLELGDSALYLCASSLVADTGNTIYFGEGSWLTVV.

The J gene is TRBJ1-5, the V gene TRBV6-5; maybe TRBD1 (5 bases). The length of the CDR3 is 13 residues. V lost 7 bases, J lost 6 bases, and 13 bases lay in between. Per the germline V gene, CDR1 is MNHEY and CDR2 is SVGAGI. The CDR3 sequence: CASTQGSGQPQHF. Here the CDR3 DNA reads TGTGCCAGCACCCAGGGTTCGGGTCAGCCCCAGCATTTT.

This chain links TRBV6-5 with TRBJ2-2, with D unresolved. The CDR3 runs to 11 residues. Germline-derived CDR1 and CDR2 are MNHEY and SVGAGI. Trimming took off 8 bases at V and 6 bases at J, with 7 bases between the two ends. This CDR3 reads CASGPPGELFF. CDR3 nucleotides: TGTGCCAGCGGCCCCCCCGGGGAGCTGTTTTTT.

The chain carries TRBV21-1 and TRBJ1-2. TRBV21-1 is labeled a pseudogene. CDR3 length: 12 amino acids. CDR3 coding DNA: TGTGCCAGCAGCACCGGTAAGAGTGGCTACACCTTC. It yields the protein CASSTGKSGYTF.

This chain connects TRBV2 to TRBJ2-3; TRBD2 matches 9 bases. V lost 10 bases, J lost 0 bases, and 5 bases stayed unmatched. The CDR3 covers 14 residues. Germline CDR1 is SNHLY and CDR2 is FYNNEI. DNA of the CDR3: TGTGCCACCATAGCGGGAGAGAGCACAGATACGCAGTATTTT. It specifies CATIAGESTDTQYF.

The V gene is TRBV7-2, the J gene TRBJ2-7; 9 nucleotides agree with TRBD1. After removal of 4 bases from V and 4 bases from J, the junction contained 11 bases not matched to a gene. This CDR3 region has 16 residues. Germline assignment: CDR1 SGHTA and CDR2 FQGNSA. The CDR3 DNA reads TGTGCCAGCAGCTCTAAGACAGGGGGTATCCAGTACGAGCAGTACTTC. Its protein product is CASSSKTGGIQYEQYF.

This sequence joins TRBV11-2 and TRBJ2-1; D is possibly TRBD1 (5 bases). The germline V gene encodes CDR1 SGHAT and CDR2 FQNNGV. V was pared by 4 bases and J by 1 base, with 14 bases between. CDR3 length: 16 amino acids. CDR3: CASSSGRTTSYNEQFF. The CDR3 DNA is TGTGCCAGCAGCTCCGGGCGGACAACGTCCTACAATGAGCAGTTCTTC.

The table lists this clone with a count of one. The chain recombines TRBV6-5 with TRBJ1-5; TRBD1 might be the D (6 bases). The CDR3 is 15 amino acids. Trimming pared 5 bases from V and 0 bases from J, leaving 11 bases between. Germline assignment: CDR1 MNHEY and CDR2 SVGAGI. CDR3 coding DNA: TGTGCCAGCAGTATGGACAGCTATAGCAATCAGCCCCAGCATTTT. Amino acids: CASSMDSYSNQPQHF.

This rearrangement joins TRBV4-1 to TRBJ2-1, with D possibly matching TRBD2 (6 bases). There are 17 residues in the CDR3. The germline V gene has CDR1 MGHRA and CDR2 YSYEKL. Trimming removed 1 base from V and 2 bases from J, with 15 bases in between. The CDR3 spells CASSQGGAGNPYNEQFF. The CDR3 region has the DNA TGCGCCAGCAGCCAAGGAGGGGCGGGAAACCCCTACAATGAGCAGTTCTTC.